Listed here are 30 T cell receptor beta chains from one sample, sequenced in a study of control samples from healthy donors and cancer patients. Profiled with immunoSEQ multiplex PCR; TCRdb holds only in-frame clones, not every one. The profile shows approximately 150,000 clones, around 88% of them singletons. Source material: blood. The receptors here all came from a young man in good health.

The chain couples TRBV30 to TRBJ1-5; D not certain. With 2 bases removed from V and 6 bases from J, the gap between germline ends came to 14 bases. CDR3 length equals 14 residues. Germline values: CDR1 GTSNPN, CDR2 SVGIG (reference sequence). The CDR3 protein is CAWSTRTTGQPQHF. DNA for the CDR3: TGTGCCTGGAGTACTAGGACTACGGGTCAGCCCCAGCATTTT.

The chain joins TRBV4-2 to TRBJ2-7; the match to TRBD1 covers 8 bases. CDR1 and CDR2 (germline): LGHNA, YNFKEQ. This CDR3 has 16 residues. Germline trimming cut 4 bases from V and 6 bases from J; bases unmatched to any gene: 14. The CDR3 loop reads CASSRPSGTGGGEQYF. As DNA, the CDR3 is TGTGCCAGCAGCCGACCATCCGGAACAGGGGGTGGCGAGCAGTACTTC.

The genes are TRBV27 and TRBJ1-6; perhaps TRBD1 as D (5 bases). The CDR3 contains 15 residues. The germline gives CDR1 MNHEY, CDR2 SMNVEV (reference sequence). Between the trimmed V and J ends, which lost 4 bases and 8 bases, there was a span of 15 bases. CDR3 protein: CASSYQGFGDSPLHF. CDR3 coding DNA: TGTGCCAGCAGTTATCAGGGATTTGGGGATTCACCCCTCCACTTT.

V and J are TRBV27 and TRBJ2-1, with 11 bases identical to TRBD2. The V and J ends lost 4 bases and 9 bases, in that order; junction bases with no gene match: 17. Germline values: CDR1 MNHEY, CDR2 SMNVEV (reference sequence). The CDR3 sequence is 18 residues long. CDR3 in DNA: TGTGCCAGCAGTTCCAGACTAGCGGGGCCGCCAAGTCGCGCTGAGCAGTTCTTC. Protein product: CASSSRLAGPPSRAEQFF.

The V gene is TRBV28, the J gene TRBJ2-7; a weak D match, TRBD1 (6 bases). CDR1 and CDR2 from the germline V gene are MDHEN and SYDVKM. The ends were cut back, 5 bases at V and 0 bases at J, with 20 bases in the middle. The CDR3 totals 17 residues. The CDR3 DNA sequence: TGTGCCAGCAGTGGGGGCTCTTGGGCCTCCCGCTCCTACGAGCAGTACTTC. This codes for CASSGGSWASRSYEQYF.

V gene TRBV24-1 combines with J gene TRBJ2-1, with TRBD2 matching 10 bases. Trimming cost V 3 bases and J 0 bases; bases outside gene matches: 16. This CDR3 spans 21 amino acids. Germline V CDR1 and CDR2: KGHDR, SFDVKD. The CDR3 sequence: CATSDLPTSGPKQYSYNEQFF. DNA of the CDR3: TGTGCCACCAGTGATCTCCCGACTAGCGGGCCAAAACAGTACTCCTACAATGAGCAGTTCTTC.

V usage is TRBV28 and J usage is TRBJ2-7, with D hard to call. CDR1 and CDR2 from the germline V gene are MDHEN and SYDVKM. CDR3 length equals 12 residues. The V end was cut by 5 bases, the J end by 8 bases, with 13 bases between. As DNA, the CDR3 is TGTGCCAGCAGTATAGAACCGGGCCAGCAGTACTTC. Translation: CASSIEPGQQYF.

This clone came up once. V usage is TRBV29-1 and J usage is TRBJ2-3; D ambiguous. The CDR3 runs 11 residues. Germline V gene sequence: CDR1 SQVTM, CDR2 ANQGSEA. V lost 7 bases to trimming and J lost 6 bases, with 11 bases between them. The CDR3: CSGDPEDTQYF. The CDR3 coding sequence is TGCAGCGGTGATCCTGAGGATACGCAGTATTTT.

In its sample, this clone was seen a few times. CDR3 amino acids: CASSSTGASETQYF. The CDR3 bases are TGTGCCAGCAGCTCCACGGGGGCCTCGGAGACCCAGTACTTC. This chain joins TRBV11-3 and TRBJ2-5; the D gene could be TRBD1 or TRBD2 (6 bases each). CDR1 and CDR2 from the germline V gene are SGHNT and YENEEA. This CDR3 contains 14 residues. The V end lost 4 bases, the J end lost 5 bases, and 14 bases lay between the germline ends.

As to this clone: At one end, the junction sequence differs from germline, possibly due to a read error. The chain links TRBV7-7 to TRBJ2-7; 10 nucleotides line up with TRBD1. CDR1 and CDR2 from the germline V gene are SSHAT and FNYEAQ (reference sequence). The CDR3 runs to 13 residues. CDR3 loop: CASSWGQGNEQYF. DNA of the CDR3: TGTGCTAGCAGCTGGGGACAGGGGAACGAGCAGTACTTC.

V and J are TRBV28 and TRBJ1-1; maybe TRBD1 (5 bases). This CDR3 is 14 amino acids long. V lost 6 bases and J lost 4, with 15 bases in between. Looked up from germline, CDR1 is MDHEN and CDR2 is SYDVKM. The DNA for the CDR3 is TGTGCCAGCAGGCCGCGGGGGTCGCTCACTGAAGCTTTCTTT. Residues: CASRPRGSLTEAFF.

The chain uses TRBV4-2 and TRBJ1-1, with TRBD1 matching 9 bases. Trimming removed 4 bases from V and 9 bases from J; junction bases left unmatched: 6. CDR1 and CDR2 (germline): LGHNA, YNFKEQ. The CDR3 is 13 residues long. In DNA, the CDR3 is TGTGCCAGCAGCCCAGGGGGGACAGGGAAAGCTTTCTTT. It encodes CASSPGGTGKAFF.

This clone is a singleton in its sample. This chain connects TRBV11-3 to TRBJ2-1; TRBD2 is a possible D gene (5 bases). CDR1 and CDR2 (germline): SGHNT, YENEEA. The CDR3 totals 14 residues. Trimming pared 6 bases from V and 5 bases from J, leaving 14 bases between. CDR3 protein: CASSRGILNNEQFF. In nucleotides, the CDR3 is TGTGCCAGCAGTCGAGGGATTCTGAACAATGAGCAGTTCTTC.

The chain couples TRBV27 to TRBJ2-7; 11 nucleotides line up with TRBD1. This CDR3 is built from 15 residues. Germline V CDR1 and CDR2: MNHEY, SMNVEV (reference sequence). Losses at the gene ends were 4 bases for V and 2 bases for J; bases not matched to a gene: 4. The DNA for the CDR3 is TGTGCCAGCAGTTGGACAGGGGGCGAAGCCTACGAGCAGTACTTC. It codes for CASSWTGGEAYEQYF.

The rearrangement joins TRBV2 to TRBJ2-1; TRBD1 or TRBD2 may be the D gene (6 bases each). The length of the CDR3 is 20 residues. CDR1 is SNHLY, CDR2 FYNNEI, per germline. Trimming shortened V by 3 bases and J by 0 bases, and 24 bases separated the two germline ends. The chain's CDR3 is CASSDIFSGGPSGSYNEQFF. The CDR3 coding sequence is TGTGCCAGCAGTGACATTTTTTCCGGGGGCCCCTCAGGCTCCTACAATGAGCAGTTCTTC.

Regarding this clone: One end of the junction fails to match germline, which may point to a read error. The chain carries TRBV28 and TRBJ2-3, with 7 bases identical to TRBD2. Germline-derived CDR1 and CDR2 are MDHEN and SYDVKM. The CDR3 spans 15 residues. The CDR3 nucleotides are TGTGCCAGCACCCGGTGGCGGGGGAGAACAGGTACGCAGTATTTT. This gives the protein CASTRWRGRTGTQYF. The complete variable domain, with remaining parts taken from reference TRBV28 and TRBJ2-3, reads DVKVTQSSRYLVKRTGEKVFLECVQDMDHENMFWYRQDPGLGLRLIYFSYDVKMKEKGDIPEGYSVSREKKERFSLILESASTNQTSMYLCASTRWRGRTGTQYFGPGTRLTVL.

This clone was detected once. This rearrangement joins TRBV19 to TRBJ2-3, with 8 bases identical to TRBD1. There are 14 residues in the CDR3. The V gene's germline CDR1 is LNHDA and CDR2 SQIVND (reference sequence). Germline trimming cut 6 bases from V and 2 bases from J; bases unmatched to any gene: 4. The CDR3 reads CASSETGDTDTQYF. The CDR3 DNA follows: TGTGCCAGTAGCGAGACAGGGGACACAGATACGCAGTATTTT.

This clone appeared a few times. V gene TRBV30 combines with J gene TRBJ1-3, with D unresolved. Germline lookup yields CDR1 GTSNPN and CDR2 SVGIG (reference sequence). This CDR3 is 14 amino acids long. Trimming left V 8 bases short and J 0 bases short, with 14 bases between. CDR3: CAGGRSYSGNTIYF. CDR3 DNA sequence: TGTGCCGGAGGGCGGTCGTACTCTGGAAACACCATATATTTT.

This chain links TRBV6-7 with TRBJ1-2; D is uncertain. TRBV6-7 has ORF status, its function being uncertain. The CDR3 sequence is 13 residues long. V lost 6 bases, J lost 4 bases, and 12 bases lay in between. DNA for the CDR3: TGTGCCAGCAGACCTAGGGTTTGCTATGGCTACACCTTC. Translating gives CASRPRVCYGYTF.

This chain links TRBV12-1 with TRBJ1-2. TRBV12-1 is listed as a pseudogene. CDR3 length: 12 amino acids. The CDR3 spells CASTSIHYGYTF. In DNA form, the CDR3 reads TGTGCCAGCACGAGCATTCACTATGGCTACACCTTC.

This rearrangement joins TRBV18 to TRBJ2-6; D call uncertain. V was cut by 4 bases and J by 0 bases, with 19 bases left in between. The CDR3 extends over 19 amino acids. Germline CDR1 is KGHSH and CDR2 is LQKENI. CDR3: CASSLYDPIENSGANVLTF. The CDR3 DNA is TGTGCCAGCTCACTCTATGATCCCATAGAAAACTCTGGGGCCAACGTCCTGACTTTC.

This clone was counted a few times. The chain recombines TRBV6-2 or TRBV6-3 with TRBJ2-5, with TRBD2 matching 12 bases. The CDR3 covers 15 residues. V lost 4 bases to trimming and J lost 5 bases; unmatched junction nucleotides: 5. Germline V gene sequence: CDR1 MNHEY, CDR2 SVGEGT. CDR3 nucleotide sequence: TGTGCCAGCAGTTTCTCTAGCGGGGGGGCCGAGACCCAGTACTTC. Its protein product is CASSFSSGGAETQYF.

CDR3 sequence reads: CAWSGGAWMGLYGYTF. DNA for the CDR3: TGTGCCTGGAGTGGCGGGGCCTGGATGGGTCTTTATGGCTACACCTTC. The chain recombines TRBV30 with TRBJ1-2, with D maybe TRBD1 (5 bases). From germline, CDR1 is GTSNPN and CDR2 SVGIG (reference sequence). V was shortened by 1 base and J by 5 bases, with 20 bases between the two germline ends. The CDR3 consists of 16 residues.

The chain carries TRBV28 and TRBJ2-1; 8 nucleotides line up with TRBD2. Losses at the gene ends were 5 bases for V and 5 bases for J; bases not matched to a gene: 11. CDR1 is MDHEN and CDR2 is SYDVKM in the germline V gene. This CDR3 has 16 residues. CDR3 residues: CASSGERGPSNNEQFF. The CDR3 nucleotides read TGTGCCAGCAGTGGCGAGCGGGGGCCCTCTAACAATGAGCAGTTCTTC. Full variable domain (rest looked up from reference TRBV28 and TRBJ2-1): DVKVTQSSRYLVKRTGEKVFLECVQDMDHENMFWYRQDPGLGLRLIYFSYDVKMKEKGDIPEGYSVSREKKERFSLILESASTNQTSMYLCASSGERGPSNNEQFFGPGTRLTVL.

The V call is TRBV7-9, the J call TRBJ1-5; the D gene is possibly TRBD1 (5 bases). Trimming shortened V by 1 base and J by 0 bases, and 7 bases separated the two germline ends. This CDR3 has 15 amino acids. In germline, CDR1 is SEHNR, CDR2 FQNEAQ (reference sequence). The CDR3 nucleotides read TGTGCCAGCAGCTTAGGAGACAGTAGCAATCAGCCCCAGCATTTT. Translating gives CASSLGDSSNQPQHF.

The chain joins TRBV18 to TRBJ2-5, with unresolved D. V lost 6 bases and J lost 5, with 22 bases in between. The CDR3 has 16 amino acids. Per the germline V gene, CDR1 is KGHSH and CDR2 is LQKENI. The CDR3 protein is CASSPTQLETLETQYF. The CDR3 DNA sequence: TGTGCCAGCTCCCCAACCCAGCTCGAAACCTTGGAGACCCAGTACTTC.

The V gene is TRBV9, the J gene TRBJ1-4; possibly TRBD1 for D (5 bases). Between the trimmed V and J ends, which lost 1 base and 7 bases, there was a span of 17 bases. Per germline, CDR1 SGDLS and CDR2 YYNGEE. The CDR3 length is 16 residues. The CDR3 sequence is CASSVSTGGAVEKLFF. The CDR3 coding sequence is TGTGCCAGCAGCGTATCGACGGGCGGGGCGGTTGAAAAACTGTTTTTT.

The chain combines TRBV19 with TRBJ1-2; 8 bases agree with TRBD1. V dropped 3 bases and J dropped 2; count of bases not matched to a gene: 5. The CDR3 is 15 residues long. Germline V gives CDR1 LNHDA, CDR2 SQIVND (reference sequence). The CDR3 protein is CASSIPTGVNYGYTF. In DNA, the CDR3 is TGTGCCAGTAGTATCCCGACAGGGGTCAACTATGGCTACACCTTC. The full variable domain, in which reference TRBV19 and TRBJ1-2 provide the parts outside the CDR3, is DGGITQSPKYLFRKEGQNVTLSCEQNLNHDAMYWYRQDPGQGLRLIYYSQIVNDFQKGDIAEGYSVSREKKESFPLTVTSAQKNPTAFYLCASSIPTGVNYGYTFGSGTRLTVV.

The J gene is TRBJ2-2, the V gene TRBV3-1 (or the pseudogene TRBV3-2), with TRBD1 matching 8 bases. The germline V gene encodes CDR1 LGHDT and CDR2 YNNKEL (reference sequence). The CDR3 sequence is 16 residues long. J lost 7 bases, V lost 3 bases, and 10 bases had no gene match. CDR3 DNA: TGTGCCAGCAGCCACCGAGGACAGGGCAAGGACGGGGAGCTGTTTTTT. Translation: CASSHRGQGKDGELFF.

This clone was counted once. The rearrangement links TRBV30 to TRBJ1-4, with D uncertain. This CDR3 has 14 amino acids. Between the trimmed V and J ends, which lost 1 base and 0 bases, there was a span of 6 bases. The germline V gene encodes CDR1 GTSNPN and CDR2 SVGIG (reference sequence). CDR3 bases: TGTGCCTGGAGTGGTACCGCAACTAATGAAAAACTGTTTTTT. Translated, it gives CAWSGTATNEKLFF.